This passage covers 16 T cell receptor beta chains from one sample sequenced in a study of T cell changes during pregnancy in multiple sclerosis. The assay was immunoSEQ multiplex PCR, and TCRdb's table has in-frame clones only and misses some. The sample records 90,000 or so clones, approximately 90% being singletons. Here the sequenced sample was peripheral blood, taken in the first trimester of pregnancy. The receptors originated from a female donor in good health, enrolled as a control in a pregnancy study.

Only a few counts were recorded for this clone. CDR3 region: CASRVKSSYNSPLHF. The CDR3 DNA sequence: TGTGCCAGCAGGGTCAAGAGCTCCTATAATTCACCCCTCCACTTT. This chain links TRBV2 with TRBJ1-6; D not certain. The CDR3 length is 15 residues. Germline loops: CDR1 SNHLY, CDR2 FYNNEI. V was clipped by 6 bases and J by 0 bases, with 9 bases between them.

The J gene is TRBJ2-1, the V gene TRBV11-1; D uncertain. Per the germline V gene, CDR1 is SGHAT and CDR2 is FQDESV (reference sequence). V lost 5 bases to trimming and J lost 6 bases, with 11 bases between them. The CDR3 is made up of 13 amino acids. CDR3 loop: CASSPLMRNEQFF. In nucleotides, the CDR3 is TGTGCCAGCAGCCCCCTCATGCGCAATGAGCAGTTCTTC.

This chain joins TRBV15 and TRBJ1-1; weak D call: TRBD1 (5 bases). The V gene lost 1 base and the J gene lost 10 bases, with 13 bases spanning the gap. Germline values: CDR1 LNHNV, CDR2 YYDKDF (reference sequence). The CDR3 sequence is 13 residues long. The CDR3 DNA reads TGTGCCACCAGCAGAGCTTATATCGGGGGAGCTTTCTTT. Residues: CATSRAYIGGAFF.

The V call is TRBV30, the J call TRBJ1-4, with TRBD1 matching 7 bases. Germline-derived CDR1 and CDR2 are GTSNPN and SVGIG (reference sequence). The CDR3 spans 15 residues. V lost 7 bases and J lost 5; bases outside the gene matches: 13. DNA for the CDR3: TGTGCCTCCGGTTCCCCCGCAGGGGGGAATGAAAAACTGTTTTTT. Protein: CASGSPAGGNEKLFF.

The genes are TRBV18 and TRBJ1-6, with D possibly TRBD1 on 5 matching bases. V lost 2 bases and J lost 8, with 13 bases in between. The CDR3 length is 15 residues. Germline values: CDR1 KGHSH, CDR2 LQKENI. This CDR3 reads CASSPGQGVYSPLHF. The CDR3 nucleotides are TGTGCCAGCTCACCAGGGCAGGGCGTTTATTCACCCCTCCACTTT.

The chain couples TRBV5-1 to TRBJ2-1; perhaps TRBD2 as D (6 bases). The V and J ends lost 4 bases and 5 bases respectively, with 10 bases between them. Germline V gene data show CDR1 as SGHRS and CDR2 as YFSETQ. The CDR3 totals 13 residues. DNA of the CDR3: TGCGCCAGCAGCGCCACTAGCAACAATGAGCAGTTCTTC. This encodes CASSATSNNEQFF.

The chain is built from TRBV5-5 and TRBJ1-2; 7 nucleotides match TRBD1. The CDR3 is 15 amino acids. Germline V lookup: CDR1 SGHKS, CDR2 YYEKEE (reference sequence). The V and J ends lost 2 bases and 0 bases, in that order; junction bases with no gene match: 4. The CDR3 reads CASSLGGGTNYGYTF. CDR3 sequence (DNA): TGTGCCAGCAGCTTAGGGGGCGGGACTAACTATGGCTACACCTTC.

The J gene is TRBJ1-2, the V gene TRBV9, with D unclear. Trimming cost V 0 bases and J 0 bases, with 9 bases left between them. Germline V gene data show CDR1 as SGDLS and CDR2 as YYNGEE. This CDR3 has 15 amino acids. The chain's CDR3 is CASSVGTGANYGYTF. The CDR3 coding sequence is TGTGCCAGCAGCGTAGGAACCGGAGCTAACTATGGCTACACCTTC.

This clone was recorded only once. The genes are TRBV4-2 and TRBJ1-3; possibly TRBD1 for D (5 bases). The germline CDR1 and CDR2 sequences are LGHNA and YNFKEQ. The length of the CDR3 is 17 residues. The V gene lost 4 bases and the J gene lost 0 bases, with 16 bases spanning the gap. This CDR3 is CASSREGRGGSGNTIYF. The CDR3 DNA sequence: TGTGCCAGCAGCCGCGAGGGGAGGGGAGGCTCTGGAAACACCATATATTTT.

This clone occurred once. The chain combines TRBV9 with TRBJ1-3; D may be TRBD1 (5 bases). Germline CDR1 and CDR2: SGDLS and YYNGEE. This CDR3 is 13 amino acids long. V lost 3 bases and J lost 8, with 12 bases in between. CDR3 nucleotides: TGTGCCAGCAGCGCCCGGACATATGACACCATATATTTT. Its protein product is CASSARTYDTIYF.

This chain joins TRBV6-1 and TRBJ1-1; D ambiguous. The CDR3 is 12 amino acids. V was shortened by 6 bases and J by 6 bases, with 11 bases between the two germline ends. Germline values: CDR1 MNHNS, CDR2 SASEGT. CDR3 nucleotides: TGTGCCAGCAGCGCGGAGCCGTCTGAAGCTTTCTTT. It is translated as CASSAEPSEAFF.

The chain joins TRBV27 to TRBJ1-2; 8 bases align to TRBD1. V lost 7 bases to trimming and J lost 7 bases; unmatched junction nucleotides: 8. The length of the CDR3 is 13 residues. Germline values: CDR1 MNHEY, CDR2 SMNVEV (reference sequence). The CDR3 loop reads CASTGQGLGGYTF. DNA of the CDR3: TGTGCCAGCACAGGACAGGGCCTGGGTGGCTACACCTTC.

The rearrangement joins TRBV10-3 to TRBJ2-1; D is possibly TRBD2 (7 bases). V was shortened by 5 bases and J by 0 bases, with 20 bases between the two germline ends. Germline V gene data show CDR1 as ENHRY and CDR2 as SYGVKD. The length of the CDR3 is 18 residues. CDR3 amino acids: CAISLPVGGASSYNEQFF. The CDR3 coding sequence is TGTGCCATCAGTCTACCGGTGGGGGGGGCCAGCTCCTACAATGAGCAGTTCTTC.

This clone came up once. V and J are TRBV21-1 and TRBJ2-7; the table calls TRBD2, which could not be checked here. TRBV21-1 is an annotated pseudogene. The CDR3 spans 15 residues. Here the CDR3 DNA reads TGTGCCAGCAGCTCTCGACTGAAATGGGTCTACGAGCAGTACTTC. It specifies CASSSRLKWVYEQYF.

V and J are TRBV4-2 and TRBJ2-7; a weak D match, TRBD1 (6 bases). Looked up from germline, CDR1 is LGHNA and CDR2 is YNFKEQ. The CDR3 has 17 amino acids. The V end lost 1 base, the J end lost 3 bases, and 19 bases lay between the germline ends. The CDR3 DNA is TGTGCCAGCAGCCAAGGGAGAGCCGGGACAAATATCTACGAGCAGTACTTC. Its protein product is CASSQGRAGTNIYEQYF.

V and J are TRBV7-2 and TRBJ2-1, with TRBD2 matching 11 bases. The CDR3 is 14 residues long. CDR1 SGHTA and CDR2 FQGNSA come from the germline V gene. The V and J ends lost 10 bases and 7 bases, in that order; junction bases with no gene match: 9. The CDR3, as DNA: TGTGCCACCGCGAGGGGACTAGCGGTGAATGAGCAGTTCTTC. Translating it yields CATARGLAVNEQFF.